This TCR beta chain came from a study of T cell responses to AZD1222 COVID-19 vaccine. The CDR3 runs 17 residues. Looked up from germline, CDR1 is ENHRY and CDR2 is SYGVKD. J lost 4 bases, V lost 4 bases, and 5 bases had no gene match. Findings and caveats of the study: Only after the peak T cell response were repertoires sampled. Regions 160-218 and 743-854 held dominance among vaccine-associated CD4 TCRs, which spanned spike. Clonal diversity was possibly underestimated, and white British individuals and females predominated among donors.

Profiled with immunoSEQ multiplex PCR; TCRdb holds only in-frame clones, not every one. The sample has approximately 170,000 clones, approximately 90% seen once. Of note for this clone: The antigen is unknown.

The J gene is TRBJ2-2, the V gene TRBV10-3, with 14 positions matching TRBD2. The source of this sequence is an adult who received the AZD1222 COVID-19 vaccine. This material consisted of peripheral blood, taken 28 days after the second AZD1222 dose. CDR3 nucleotides: TGTGCCATCAGTGGGGGACTAGCGGGGGCTATCACCGGGGAGCTGTTTTTT. It specifies CAISGGLAGAITGELFF.